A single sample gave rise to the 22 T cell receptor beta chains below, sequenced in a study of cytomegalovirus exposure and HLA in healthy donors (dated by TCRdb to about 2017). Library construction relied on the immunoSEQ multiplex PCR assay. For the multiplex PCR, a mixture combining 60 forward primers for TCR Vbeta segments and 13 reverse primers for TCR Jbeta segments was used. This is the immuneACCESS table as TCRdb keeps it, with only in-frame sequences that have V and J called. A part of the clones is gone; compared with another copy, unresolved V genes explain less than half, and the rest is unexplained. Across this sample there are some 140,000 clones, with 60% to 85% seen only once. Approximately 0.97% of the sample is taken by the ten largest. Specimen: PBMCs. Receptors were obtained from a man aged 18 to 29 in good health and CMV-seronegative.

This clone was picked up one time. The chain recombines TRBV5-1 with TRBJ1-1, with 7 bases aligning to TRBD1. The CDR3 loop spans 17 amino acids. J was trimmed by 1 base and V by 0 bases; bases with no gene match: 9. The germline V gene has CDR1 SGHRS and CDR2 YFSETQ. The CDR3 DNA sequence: TGCGCCAGCAGCTTGGACCTAACAGGGGCCCGGAACACTGAAGCTTTCTTT. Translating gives CASSLDLTGARNTEAFF. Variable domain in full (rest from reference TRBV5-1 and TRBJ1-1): KAGVTQTPRYLIKTRGQQVTLSCSPISGHRSVSWYQQTPGQGLQFLFEYFSETQRNKGNFPGRFSGRQFSNSRSEMNVSTLELGDSALYLCASSLDLTGARNTEAFFGQGTRLTVV.

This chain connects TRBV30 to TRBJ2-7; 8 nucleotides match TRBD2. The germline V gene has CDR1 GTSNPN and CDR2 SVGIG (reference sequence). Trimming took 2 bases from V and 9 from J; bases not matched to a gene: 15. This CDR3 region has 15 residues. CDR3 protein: CAWSREGQRNEGQYF. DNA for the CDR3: TGTGCCTGGAGTCGGGAGGGGCAGAGAAATGAGGGGCAGTACTTC.

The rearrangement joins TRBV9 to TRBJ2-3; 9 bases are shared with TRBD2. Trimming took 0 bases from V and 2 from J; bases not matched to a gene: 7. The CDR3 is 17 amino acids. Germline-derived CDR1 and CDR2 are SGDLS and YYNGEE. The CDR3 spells CASSVEGLAGPTDTQYF. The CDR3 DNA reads TGTGCCAGCAGCGTAGAGGGTCTAGCGGGGCCCACAGATACGCAGTATTTT.

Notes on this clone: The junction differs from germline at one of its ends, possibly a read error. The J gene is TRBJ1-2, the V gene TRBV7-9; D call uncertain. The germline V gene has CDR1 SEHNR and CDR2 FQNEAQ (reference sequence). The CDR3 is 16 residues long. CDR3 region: CSSSSPTSRLYYGYTF. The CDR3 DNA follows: TGTTCCAGCAGCTCACCGACATCTCGCCTCTACTATGGCTACACCTTC.

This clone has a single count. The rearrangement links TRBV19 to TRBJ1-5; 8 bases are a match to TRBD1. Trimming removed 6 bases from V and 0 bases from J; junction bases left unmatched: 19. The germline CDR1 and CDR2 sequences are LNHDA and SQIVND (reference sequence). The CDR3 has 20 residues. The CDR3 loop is CASRPQGDEPALYSNQPQHF. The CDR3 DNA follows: TGTGCCAGTAGGCCACAGGGGGACGAACCCGCCCTCTATAGCAATCAGCCCCAGCATTTT.

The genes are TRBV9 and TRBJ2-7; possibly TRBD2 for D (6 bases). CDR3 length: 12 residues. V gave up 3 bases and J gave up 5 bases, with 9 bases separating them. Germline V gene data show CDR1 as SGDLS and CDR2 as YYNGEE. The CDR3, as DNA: TGTGCCAGCAGCGGACGGAGGGACGAGCAGTACTTC. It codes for CASSGRRDEQYF.

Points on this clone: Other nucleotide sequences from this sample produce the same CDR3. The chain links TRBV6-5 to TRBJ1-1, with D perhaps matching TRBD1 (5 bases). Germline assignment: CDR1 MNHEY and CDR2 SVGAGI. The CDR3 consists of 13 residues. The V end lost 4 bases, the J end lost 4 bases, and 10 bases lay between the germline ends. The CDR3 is CASSSGGGTEAFF. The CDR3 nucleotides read TGTGCCAGCAGTTCCGGGGGGGGCACTGAAGCTTTCTTT.

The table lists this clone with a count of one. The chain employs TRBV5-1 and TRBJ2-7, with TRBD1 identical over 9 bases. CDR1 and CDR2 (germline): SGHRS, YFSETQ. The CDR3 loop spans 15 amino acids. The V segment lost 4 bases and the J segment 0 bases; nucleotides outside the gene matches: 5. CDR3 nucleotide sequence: TGCGCCAGCAGCCCAGGGACAGGGAGCTCCTACGAGCAGTACTTC. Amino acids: CASSPGTGSSYEQYF. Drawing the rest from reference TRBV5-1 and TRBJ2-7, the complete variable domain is KAGVTQTPRYLIKTRGQQVTLSCSPISGHRSVSWYQQTPGQGLQFLFEYFSETQRNKGNFPGRFSGRQFSNSRSEMNVSTLELGDSALYLCASSPGTGSSYEQYFGPGTRLTVT.

The chain's CDR3 is CASSLVGGLDEQYF. The CDR3 bases are TGTGCCAGCAGCTTGGTAGGGGGCCTGGACGAGCAGTACTTC. V usage is TRBV5-4 and J usage is TRBJ2-7, with 7 bases matching TRBD1. The trim removed 0 bases at V and 5 bases at J, leaving 5 bases unmatched. The CDR3 has 14 amino acids. Per the germline V gene, CDR1 is SGHNT and CDR2 is YYREEE (reference sequence).

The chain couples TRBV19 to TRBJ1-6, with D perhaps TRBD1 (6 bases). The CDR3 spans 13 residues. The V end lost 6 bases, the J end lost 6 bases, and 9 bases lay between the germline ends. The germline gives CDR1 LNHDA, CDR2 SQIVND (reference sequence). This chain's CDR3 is CASRQDSNSPLHF. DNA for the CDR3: TGTGCCAGTAGACAGGACAGTAATTCACCCCTCCACTTT. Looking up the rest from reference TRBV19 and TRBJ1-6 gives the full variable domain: DGGITQSPKYLFRKEGQNVTLSCEQNLNHDAMYWYRQDPGQGLRLIYYSQIVNDFQKGDIAEGYSVSREKKESFPLTVTSAQKNPTAFYLCASRQDSNSPLHFGNGTRLTVT.

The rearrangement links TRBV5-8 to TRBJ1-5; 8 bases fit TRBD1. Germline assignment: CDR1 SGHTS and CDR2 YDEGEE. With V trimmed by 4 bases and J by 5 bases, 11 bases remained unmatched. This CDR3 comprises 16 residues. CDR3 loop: CASSIPTGGPDQPQHF. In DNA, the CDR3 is TGTGCCAGCAGCATTCCTACAGGGGGTCCCGATCAGCCCCAGCATTTT. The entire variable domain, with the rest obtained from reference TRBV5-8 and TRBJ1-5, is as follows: EAGVTQSPTHLIKTRGQQATLRCSPISGHTSVYWYQQALGLGLQFLLWYDEGEERNRGNFPPRFSGRQFPNYSSELNVNALELEDSALYLCASSIPTGGPDQPQHFGDGTRLSIL.

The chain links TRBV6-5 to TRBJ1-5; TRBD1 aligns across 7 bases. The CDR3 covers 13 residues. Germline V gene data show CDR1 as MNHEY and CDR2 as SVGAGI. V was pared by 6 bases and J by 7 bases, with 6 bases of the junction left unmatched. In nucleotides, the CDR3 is TGTGCCAGCAGCTACGACAGGGACCAGCCCCAGCATTTT. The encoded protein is CASSYDRDQPQHF.

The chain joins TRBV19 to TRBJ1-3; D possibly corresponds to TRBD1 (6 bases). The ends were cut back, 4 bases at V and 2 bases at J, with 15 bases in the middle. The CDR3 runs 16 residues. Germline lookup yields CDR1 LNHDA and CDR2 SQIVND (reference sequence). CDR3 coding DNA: TGTGCCAGTAGTACTCCAACAGGGATCACTGGAAACACCATATATTTT. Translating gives CASSTPTGITGNTIYF.

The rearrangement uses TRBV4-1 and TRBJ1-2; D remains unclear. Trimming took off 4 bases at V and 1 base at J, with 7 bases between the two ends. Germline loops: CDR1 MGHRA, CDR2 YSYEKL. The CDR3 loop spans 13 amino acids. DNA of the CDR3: TGCGCCAGCAGCCTCAACGGTAACTATGGCTACACCTTC. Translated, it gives CASSLNGNYGYTF.

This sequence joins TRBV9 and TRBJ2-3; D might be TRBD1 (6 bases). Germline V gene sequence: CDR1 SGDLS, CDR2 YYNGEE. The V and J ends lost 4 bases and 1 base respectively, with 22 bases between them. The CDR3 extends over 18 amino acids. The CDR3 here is CASSLNRQVGAGTDTQYF. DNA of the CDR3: TGTGCCAGCAGCCTAAACCGACAGGTAGGCGCTGGCACAGATACGCAGTATTTT.

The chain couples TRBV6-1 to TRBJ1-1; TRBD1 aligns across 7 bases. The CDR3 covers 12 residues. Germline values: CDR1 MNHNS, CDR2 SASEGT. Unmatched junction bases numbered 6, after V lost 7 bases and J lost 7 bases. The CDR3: CASTHRGLEAFF. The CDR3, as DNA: TGTGCCAGCACTCACAGGGGCCTTGAAGCTTTCTTT.

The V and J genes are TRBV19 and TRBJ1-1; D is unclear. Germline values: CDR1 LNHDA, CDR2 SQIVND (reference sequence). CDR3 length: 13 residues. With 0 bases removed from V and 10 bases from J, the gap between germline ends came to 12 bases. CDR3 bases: TGTGCCAGTAGTATAGAAGGAGGACGGGGAGCTTTCTTT. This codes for CASSIEGGRGAFF.

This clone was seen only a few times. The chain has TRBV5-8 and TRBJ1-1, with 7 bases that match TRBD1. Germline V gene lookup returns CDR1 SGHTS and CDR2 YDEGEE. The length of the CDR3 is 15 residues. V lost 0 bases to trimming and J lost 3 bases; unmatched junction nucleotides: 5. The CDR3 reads CASSLAHRGYTEAFF. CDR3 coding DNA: TGTGCCAGCAGCTTGGCCCACAGGGGCTACACTGAAGCTTTCTTT. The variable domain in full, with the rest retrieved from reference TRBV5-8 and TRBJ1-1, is EAGVTQSPTHLIKTRGQQATLRCSPISGHTSVYWYQQALGLGLQFLLWYDEGEERNRGNFPPRFSGRQFPNYSSELNVNALELEDSALYLCASSLAHRGYTEAFFGQGTRLTVV.

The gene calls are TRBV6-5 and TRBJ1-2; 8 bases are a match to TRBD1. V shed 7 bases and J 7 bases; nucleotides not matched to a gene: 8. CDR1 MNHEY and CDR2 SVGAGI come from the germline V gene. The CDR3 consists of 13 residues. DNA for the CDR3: TGTGCCAGCAAACCCCAGGGGGCAAGTGGCTACACCTTC. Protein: CASKPQGASGYTF.

The CDR3 is CASSSTGDTEAFF. CDR3 sequence (DNA): TGTGCCAGCTCATCCACAGGGGACACTGAAGCTTTCTTT. V gene TRBV18 combines with J gene TRBJ1-1; 7 bases match TRBD1. V gave up 5 bases and J gave up 3 bases; unmatched junction bases: 3. Germline lookup yields CDR1 KGHSH and CDR2 LQKENI. The CDR3 has 13 amino acids.

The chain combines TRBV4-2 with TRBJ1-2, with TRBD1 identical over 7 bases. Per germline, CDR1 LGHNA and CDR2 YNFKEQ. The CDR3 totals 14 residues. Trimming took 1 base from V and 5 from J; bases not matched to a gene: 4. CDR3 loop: CASSQGGTEYGYTF. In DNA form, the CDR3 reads TGTGCCAGCAGCCAAGGCGGGACAGAGTATGGCTACACCTTC.

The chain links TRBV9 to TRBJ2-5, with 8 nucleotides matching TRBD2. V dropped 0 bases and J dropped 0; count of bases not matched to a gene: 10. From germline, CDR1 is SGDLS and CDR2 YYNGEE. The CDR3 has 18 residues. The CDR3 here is CASSVEGGRGGDQETQYF. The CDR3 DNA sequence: TGTGCCAGCAGCGTAGAGGGGGGCCGGGGGGGGGACCAAGAGACCCAGTACTTC.